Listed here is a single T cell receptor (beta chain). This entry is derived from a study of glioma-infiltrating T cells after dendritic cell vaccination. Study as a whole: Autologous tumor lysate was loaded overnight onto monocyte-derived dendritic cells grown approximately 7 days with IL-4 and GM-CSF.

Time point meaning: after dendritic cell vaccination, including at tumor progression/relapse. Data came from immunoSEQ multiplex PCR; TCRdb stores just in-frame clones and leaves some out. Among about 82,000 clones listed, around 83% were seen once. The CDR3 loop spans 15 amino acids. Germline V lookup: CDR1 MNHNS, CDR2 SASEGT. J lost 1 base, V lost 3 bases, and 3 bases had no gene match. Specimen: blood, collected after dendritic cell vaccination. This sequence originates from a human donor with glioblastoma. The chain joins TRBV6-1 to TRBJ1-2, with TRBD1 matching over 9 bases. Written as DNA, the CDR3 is TGTGCCAGCAGTGACAACAGGGGGCTTAACTATGGCTACACCTTC. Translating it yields CASSDNRGLNYGYTF.